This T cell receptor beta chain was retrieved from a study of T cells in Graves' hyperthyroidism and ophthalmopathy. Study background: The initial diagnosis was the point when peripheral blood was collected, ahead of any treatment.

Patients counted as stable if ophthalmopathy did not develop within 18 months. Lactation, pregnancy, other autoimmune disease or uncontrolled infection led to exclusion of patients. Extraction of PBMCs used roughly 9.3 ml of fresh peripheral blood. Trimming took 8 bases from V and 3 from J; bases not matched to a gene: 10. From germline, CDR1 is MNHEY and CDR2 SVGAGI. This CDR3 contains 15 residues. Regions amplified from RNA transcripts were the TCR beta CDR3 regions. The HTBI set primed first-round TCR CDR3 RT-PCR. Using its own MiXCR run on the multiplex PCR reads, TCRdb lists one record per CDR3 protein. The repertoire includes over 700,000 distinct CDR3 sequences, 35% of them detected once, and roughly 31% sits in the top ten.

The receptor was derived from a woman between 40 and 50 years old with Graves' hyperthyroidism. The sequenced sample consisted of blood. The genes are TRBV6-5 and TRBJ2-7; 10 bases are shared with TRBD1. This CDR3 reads CASSPAGTGDYEQYF. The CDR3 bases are TGTGCCAGCTCACCGGCCGGGACAGGGGACTACGAGCAGTACTTC.